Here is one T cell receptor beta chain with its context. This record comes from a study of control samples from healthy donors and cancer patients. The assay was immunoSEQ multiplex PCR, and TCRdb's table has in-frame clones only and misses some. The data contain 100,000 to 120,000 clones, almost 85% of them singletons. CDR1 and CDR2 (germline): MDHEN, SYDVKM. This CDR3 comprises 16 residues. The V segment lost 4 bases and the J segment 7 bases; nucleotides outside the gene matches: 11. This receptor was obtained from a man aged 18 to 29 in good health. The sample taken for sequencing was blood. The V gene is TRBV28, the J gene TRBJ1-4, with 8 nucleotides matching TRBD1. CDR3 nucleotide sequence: TGTGCCAGCAGTTCAATGCAACAGGGGGATTTTGAAAAACTGTTTTTT. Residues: CASSSMQQGDFEKLFF.